This section outlines one T cell receptor (beta chain) sequence together with its context. Its cognate antigen is unknown. As to time point: baseline pretreatment blood. Regarding treatment: 15 Gy SBRT to primary tumor, nephrectomy 4 weeks later. V was pared by 3 bases and J by 1 base, with 4 bases of the junction left unmatched. Germline CDR1 reads SGHRS; CDR2 reads YFSETQ. The CDR3 spans 16 residues. Profiled with immunoSEQ multiplex PCR; TCRdb holds only in-frame clones, not every one. This table holds 120,000 to 150,000 clones, about nine tenths found once. This specimen comes from a study of radiation and T cells in renal cell carcinoma. Study as a whole: Nephrectomy followed 15 Gy stereotactic body radiation by 4 weeks. General observations from the study: From baseline, blood top tumor clonotypes peaked at 2 weeks post-radiation.

This rearrangement joins TRBV5-1 to TRBJ1-1; 12 positions match TRBD1. This sample comprised blood, obtained from a patient whose treatment included radiotherapy and nephrectomy. This clonotype was sampled from a woman between 65 and 79 years old with renal cell carcinoma. In DNA, the CDR3 is TGCGCCAGCAGCTCCGGGACAGGGGGCACGAACACTGAAGCTTTCTTT. Its translation: CASSSGTGGTNTEAFF. Looking up the rest from reference TRBV5-1 and TRBJ1-1 gives the full variable domain: KAGVTQTPRYLIKTRGQQVTLSCSPISGHRSVSWYQQTPGQGLQFLFEYFSETQRNKGNFPGRFSGRQFSNSRSEMNVSTLELGDSALYLCASSSGTGGTNTEAFFGQGTRLTVV.